Listed here are 14 T cell receptor beta chains from one sample, sequenced in a study of blood T cell repertoires in COVID-19. Produced via immunoSEQ multiplex PCR; TCRdb's table is partial and in-frame only. The top ten hold over 9% of the sample, which has 200,000 to 250,000 clones, over 80% seen once. The sequencing sample was made of PBMCs or T cells enriched from blood (not recorded which). These receptors were obtained from a man aged 18-30 years with acute COVID-19.

V gene TRBV25-1 combines with J gene TRBJ1-5; no clear D gene. The germline V and J ends were trimmed by 4 bases and 0 bases, with 13 bases remaining between them. This CDR3 contains 16 residues. From germline, CDR1 is MGHDK and CDR2 SYGVNS. In DNA, the CDR3 is TGTGCCAGCAGTGCCCAAGACTCGGATAGCAATCAGCCCCAGCATTTT. Translation: CASSAQDSDSNQPQHF.

The rearrangement uses TRBV28 and TRBJ2-3, with 8 nucleotides matching TRBD2. V gave up 7 bases and J gave up 3 bases; unmatched junction bases: 12. Germline CDR1 MDHEN, CDR2 SYDVKM. The CDR3 extends over 16 amino acids. CDR3 nucleotide sequence: TGTGCCAGCATGGTCACCACGGGAGGGAAGACAGATACGCAGTATTTT. Translated, it gives CASMVTTGGKTDTQYF. The complete variable domain, with remaining parts taken from reference TRBV28 and TRBJ2-3, reads DVKVTQSSRYLVKRTGEKVFLECVQDMDHENMFWYRQDPGLGLRLIYFSYDVKMKEKGDIPEGYSVSREKKERFSLILESASTNQTSMYLCASMVTTGGKTDTQYFGPGTRLTVL.

V is TRBV30 and J is TRBJ2-3; possible D gene TRBD2, 5 bases. CDR1 and CDR2 (germline): GTSNPN, SVGIG (reference sequence). Trimming removed 5 bases from V and 3 bases from J, with 15 bases in between. The CDR3 contains 14 residues. In DNA form, the CDR3 reads TGTGCCTGGTCCGGGGTGTTAGGAACAGATACGCAGTATTTT. Translating gives CAWSGVLGTDTQYF.

V usage is TRBV12-3 or TRBV12-4 and J usage is TRBJ2-7; 9 positions agree with TRBD2. The CDR3 is 13 amino acids. CDR3 residues: CASSSGTSGPEPV. The CDR3 DNA sequence: TGTGCCAGCAGTTCCGGTACTAGCGGGCCAGAGCCAGTC.

The rearrangement uses TRBV19 and TRBJ1-6, with unresolved D. Germline V gene lookup returns CDR1 LNHDA and CDR2 SQIVND (reference sequence). This CDR3 is 17 amino acids long. Trimming removed 1 base at V and 7 bases at J, with 17 bases between. In nucleotides, the CDR3 is TGTGCCAGTAGTATAGCCCTGTTTGGGCAGAACAATTCACCCCTCCACTTT. Translating gives CASSIALFGQNNSPLHF.

This clone has only a few counts. This chain connects TRBV11-3 to TRBJ2-1; weak D call: TRBD1 (5 bases). Looked up from germline, CDR1 is SGHNT and CDR2 is YENEEA. Trimming took 1 base from V and 5 from J, leaving 18 bases between them. The CDR3 is 17 residues long. As DNA, the CDR3 is TGTGCCAGCAGCTTAGGGAGCAGGGTTGTCCAGAACAATGAGCAGTTCTTC. Its translation is CASSLGSRVVQNNEQFF.

The chain joins TRBV7-9 to TRBJ1-1; no clear D gene. The CDR3 is 15 amino acids. Trimming took 1 base from V and 6 from J, leaving 15 bases between them. The V gene's germline CDR1 is SEHNR and CDR2 FQNEAQ (reference sequence). As DNA, the CDR3 is TGTGCCAGCAGCTTAGAACAGTCATCTGGATCTGAAGCTTTCTTT. Protein product: CASSLEQSSGSEAFF.

The chain couples TRBV28 to TRBJ1-2; 8 nucleotides match TRBD1. The CDR3 is made up of 14 amino acids. Germline V gives CDR1 MDHEN, CDR2 SYDVKM. J was trimmed by 8 bases and V by 1 base; bases with no gene match: 6. The CDR3 bases are TGTGCCAGCAGTTTATCCCGGACAGGGAAAGGCTACACCTTC. The encoded protein is CASSLSRTGKGYTF.

The J gene is TRBJ2-7, the V gene TRBV28, with D perhaps TRBD2 (6 bases). Germline V lookup: CDR1 MDHEN, CDR2 SYDVKM. There are 14 residues in the CDR3. V was cut by 4 bases and J by 0 bases, with 10 bases left in between. The CDR3 protein is CASSSGVGSYEQYF. The CDR3 bases are TGTGCCAGCAGTTCGGGAGTGGGCTCCTACGAGCAGTACTTC. The full variable domain, its missing parts supplied by reference TRBV28 and TRBJ2-7, is DVKVTQSSRYLVKRTGEKVFLECVQDMDHENMFWYRQDPGLGLRLIYFSYDVKMKEKGDIPEGYSVSREKKERFSLILESASTNQTSMYLCASSSGVGSYEQYFGPGTRLTVT.

This clone has just one count. The chain carries TRBV7-2 and TRBJ1-6; 7 bases map to TRBD1. This CDR3 is built from 15 residues. Germline CDR1 SGHTA, CDR2 FQGNSA. V shed 1 base, J shed 7 bases, and the junction held 4 bases outside the gene matches. CDR3 sequence: CASSLEGTDNSPLHF. As DNA, the CDR3 is TGTGCCAGCAGCTTAGAGGGGACAGACAATTCACCCCTCCACTTT.

This chain uses TRBV6-2 or TRBV6-3 with TRBJ2-3, with TRBD2 matching over 7 bases. This CDR3 spans 19 amino acids. V shed 0 bases, J shed 2 bases, and the junction held 14 bases outside the gene matches. The germline V gene encodes CDR1 MNHEY and CDR2 SVGEGT. CDR3 in amino acids: CASSYSKAGTTNFTDTQYF. Here the CDR3 DNA reads TGTGCCAGCAGTTACTCGAAGGCCGGGACTACCAATTTCACAGATACGCAGTATTTT.

The V and J genes are TRBV6-1 and TRBJ1-5; no clear D gene. CDR1 is MNHNS and CDR2 is SASEGT in the germline V gene. CDR3 length: 16 amino acids. The V and J ends lost 2 bases and 11 bases respectively, with 22 bases between them. CDR3 amino acids: CASSEYDGTLLRTQHF. The CDR3 DNA is TGTGCCAGCAGTGAATATGACGGTACCCTGTTGAGGACCCAGCATTTT.

The chain carries TRBV10-3 and TRBJ2-1, with D possibly TRBD2 on 6 matching bases. The germline V gene has CDR1 ENHRY and CDR2 SYGVKD. The CDR3 consists of 10 residues. The V end was cut by 8 bases, the J end by 10 bases, with 9 bases between. This CDR3 reads CAIGGPEQFF. CDR3 nucleotide sequence: TGTGCCATCGGAGGGCCCGAGCAGTTCTTC.

V is TRBV7-9 and J is TRBJ2-1; perhaps TRBD2 as D (5 bases). CDR1 and CDR2 (germline): SEHNR, FQNEAQ (reference sequence). CDR3 length: 13 residues. Trimming took off 6 bases at V and 7 bases at J, with 13 bases between the two ends. The CDR3 coding sequence is TGTGCCAGCAGGGACTCTGCTCGAAATGAGCAGTTCTTC. The encoded protein is CASRDSARNEQFF.